These 22 T cell receptor beta chains were sequenced from one sample in a study of blood T cell repertoires in COVID-19 (TCRdb year 2020). Preparation of the library involved the immunoSEQ multiplex PCR assay. The clones in this table, taken by TCRdb from immuneACCESS, are in-frame only. Not every clone is retained; where verified, under half of the shortfall comes from an unresolved V gene, and the cause of the rest is unknown. The sample records 95,000 to 150,000 clones, about 81% of which are singletons. The ten biggest clones cover about 4% of the sample. The specimen was peripheral blood. The receptors come from a woman aged 50 to 60 with acute or convalescent COVID-19.

The CDR3 DNA reads as TGTGCCAGCAGCCCTCAAAGCGTGTCGGAAGCTTTCTTT. Translation: CASSPQSVSEAFF. This chain uses TRBV12-3 or TRBV12-4 with TRBJ1-1; no definite D call. The CDR3 has 13 amino acids. Trimming stripped 6 bases from V and 8 bases from J, with 16 bases between.

This clone was observed a single time. The rearrangement links TRBV25-1 to TRBJ2-3, with TRBD1 matching 10 bases. Per the germline V gene, CDR1 is MGHDK and CDR2 is SYGVNS. The CDR3 is made up of 15 amino acids. V was pared by 2 bases and J by 8 bases, with 7 bases of the junction left unmatched. The CDR3: CASSERDRGRPTQYF. CDR3 DNA: TGTGCCAGCAGTGAAAGGGACAGGGGAAGACCTACGCAGTATTTT.

This chain connects TRBV2 to TRBJ1-1; no firm D call. V shed 4 bases and J shed 3 bases, with 6 bases lying between them. This CDR3 spans 12 amino acids. Germline V gene sequence: CDR1 SNHLY, CDR2 FYNNEI. CDR3 in DNA: TGTGCCAGCAGTGCAGAGGACACTGAAGCTTTCTTT. Translating it yields CASSAEDTEAFF.

The rearrangement links TRBV29-1 to TRBJ2-1; D is unresolved. CDR1 SQVTM and CDR2 ANQGSEA come from the germline V gene. The CDR3 loop spans 14 amino acids. Trimming removed 4 bases at V and 0 bases at J, with 10 bases between. The DNA for the CDR3 is TGCAGCGTTGCTTACCCGAGCTCCTACAATGAGCAGTTCTTC. This translates into CSVAYPSSYNEQFF.

The chain couples TRBV9 to TRBJ2-7, with D tentatively TRBD2 (5 bases). Deletions cut 4 bases from V and 2 bases from J, with 10 bases between. The CDR3 contains 13 residues. Germline values: CDR1 SGDLS, CDR2 YYNGEE. The CDR3 bases are TGTGCCAGCAGCCCCGGGGATACCTACGAGCAGTACTTC. Residues: CASSPGDTYEQYF.

This chain connects TRBV18 to TRBJ1-6; D remains unclear. This CDR3 region has 13 residues. From germline, CDR1 is KGHSH and CDR2 LQKENI. Trimming shortened V by 3 bases and J by 9 bases, and 9 bases separated the two germline ends. The CDR3 bases are TGTGCCAGCTCACCGGGGAGCGGTTCACCCCTCCACTTT. Translating gives CASSPGSGSPLHF.

This clone has only a few counts. The chain employs TRBV4-1 and TRBJ2-1; possibly TRBD2 for D (5 bases). Germline V CDR1 and CDR2: MGHRA, YSYEKL. This CDR3 region has 13 residues. Deletions cut 0 bases from V and 10 bases from J, with 10 bases between. CDR3 DNA sequence: TGCGCCAGCAGCCAAGATCTCCCGGGGGAGCAGTTCTTC. This codes for CASSQDLPGEQFF.

The chain uses TRBV4-1 and TRBJ2-2, with TRBD2 matching 7 bases. The trim removed 1 base at V and 0 bases at J, leaving 2 bases unmatched. Germline V lookup: CDR1 MGHRA, CDR2 YSYEKL. The CDR3 consists of 16 residues. The DNA of the CDR3 is TGCGCCAGCAGCCAAGGCAGCGGGGCGAACACCGGGGAGCTGTTTTTT. Its protein is CASSQGSGANTGELFF.

This clone has just one count. The chain is built from TRBV28 and TRBJ2-5; weak D call: TRBD1 (5 bases). The CDR3 consists of 14 residues. Trimming shortened V by 4 bases and J by 4 bases, and 13 bases separated the two germline ends. Germline V gene data show CDR1 as MDHEN and CDR2 as SYDVKM. CDR3 nucleotides: TGTGCCAGCAGTTCGATAACAGGCGGAGAGACCCAGTACTTC. Amino acids: CASSSITGGETQYF.

This chain links TRBV18 with TRBJ1-6; D not resolved. This CDR3 has 13 amino acids. V dropped 6 bases and J dropped 13 bases, with 16 bases sitting between them. CDR1 KGHSH and CDR2 LQKENI come from the germline V gene. DNA for the CDR3: TGTGCCAGCTCCGGGGATCGCGACATGCCCCTCCACTTT. Its translation: CASSGDRDMPLHF.

In this sample, this clone turned up a few times. The genes are TRBV5-4 and TRBJ1-2, with D possibly matching TRBD1 (5 bases). From germline, CDR1 is SGHNT and CDR2 YYREEE (reference sequence). This CDR3 spans 16 amino acids. V shed 1 base and J shed 1 base, with 14 bases lying between them. CDR3: CASSLKVGLGNYGYTF. The CDR3 coding sequence is TGTGCCAGCAGCTTGAAAGTGGGGCTCGGTAACTATGGCTACACCTTC.

The chain uses TRBV7-6 and TRBJ1-4; D not resolved. Trimming pared 3 bases from V and 7 bases from J, leaving 12 bases between. Germline values: CDR1 SGHVS, CDR2 FNYEAQ. The CDR3 length is 14 residues. The CDR3: CASSLRPTGEKLFF. CDR3 sequence (DNA): TGTGCCAGCAGCTTGAGACCGACGGGTGAAAAACTGTTTTTT.

V usage is TRBV18 and J usage is TRBJ1-1, with D tentatively TRBD1 (6 bases). This CDR3 spans 13 amino acids. Trimming removed 3 bases from V and 7 bases from J, with 12 bases in between. The germline V gene encodes CDR1 KGHSH and CDR2 LQKENI. CDR3 nucleotides: TGTGCCAGCTCACCTACAGGGATCGGTGAAGCTTTCTTT. It yields the protein CASSPTGIGEAFF.

The V call is TRBV11-2, the J call TRBJ1-3; D call uncertain. In germline, CDR1 is SGHAT, CDR2 FQNNGV. V lost 7 bases and J lost 0, with 16 bases in between. The CDR3 consists of 16 residues. CDR3 coding DNA: TGTGCCAGCACTCTAGGCATGTCACCCTCTGGAAACACCATATATTTT. Amino acid sequence: CASTLGMSPSGNTIYF.

As regards this clone: One end of the junction varies from germline; a read error may be responsible. The genes are TRBV7-7 and TRBJ2-7, with 13 bases fitting TRBD2. CDR1 is SSHAT and CDR2 is FNYEAQ in the germline V gene (reference sequence). This CDR3 has 15 residues. Here the CDR3 DNA reads TGTGCTAGCAGCTTAAGACTAGCGGGAGGCTACGAGCAGTACTTC. Amino acids: CASSLRLAGGYEQYF.

V is TRBV4-1 and J is TRBJ2-1; 9 bases line up with TRBD2. CDR3 size: 15 residues. V was pared by 1 base and J by 8 bases, with 6 bases of the junction left unmatched. Per germline, CDR1 MGHRA and CDR2 YSYEKL. CDR3 sequence reads: CASSQGLAGLDEQFF. CDR3 nucleotides: TGCGCCAGCAGCCAAGGGCTAGCGGGATTGGATGAGCAGTTCTTC.

This clone came up once. The J gene is TRBJ1-4, the V gene TRBV30; D not certain. The germline V gene encodes CDR1 GTSNPN and CDR2 SVGIG (reference sequence). This CDR3 spans 12 amino acids. Trimming left V 5 bases short and J 8 bases short, with 12 bases between. The CDR3 DNA is TGTGCCTGGGGAAACGGAGGAGAAAAACTGTTTTTT. Protein sequence: CAWGNGGEKLFF.

The V call is TRBV3-1 (or the pseudogene TRBV3-2), the J call TRBJ1-4; D call uncertain. The V gene's germline CDR1 is LGHDT and CDR2 YNNKEL (reference sequence). V was shortened by 4 bases and J by 0 bases, with 6 bases between the two germline ends. The CDR3 is made up of 14 amino acids. CDR3 in DNA: TGTGCCAGCAGCCCTAGTGCAACTAATGAAAAACTGTTTTTT. Protein product: CASSPSATNEKLFF.

The J gene is TRBJ2-3, the V gene TRBV10-3; TRBD2 aligns across 8 bases. V lost 5 bases to trimming and J lost 1 base; unmatched junction nucleotides: 14. Germline V lookup: CDR1 ENHRY, CDR2 SYGVKD. The CDR3 length is 18 residues. The CDR3 bases are TGTGCCATCAGTAACGGGGGGGGACTACCCGACCGCACAGATACGCAGTATTTT. Protein product: CAISNGGGLPDRTDTQYF.

This clone was counted a single time. The genes are TRBV5-1 and TRBJ1-2; 7 positions match TRBD1. Trimming took 4 bases from V and 1 from J; bases not matched to a gene: 10. The germline CDR1 and CDR2 sequences are SGHRS and YFSETQ. The CDR3 extends over 16 amino acids. The CDR3 loop is CASSPGTASLNYGYTF. DNA of the CDR3: TGCGCCAGCAGCCCTGGGACAGCAAGTCTTAACTATGGCTACACCTTC.

The chain joins TRBV18 to TRBJ1-2; 9 nucleotides align to TRBD1. Trimming took 4 bases from V and 3 from J; bases not matched to a gene: 0. The germline V gene encodes CDR1 KGHSH and CDR2 LQKENI. CDR3 size: 13 residues. The CDR3 protein is CASSRDRDYGYTF. CDR3 sequence (DNA): TGTGCCAGCTCACGGGACAGGGACTATGGCTACACCTTC.

The rearrangement uses TRBV27 and TRBJ2-1; TRBD2 aligns across 11 bases. Trimming cost V 4 bases and J 7 bases; bases outside gene matches: 6. The CDR3 consists of 15 residues. Germline V gene sequence: CDR1 MNHEY, CDR2 SMNVEV (reference sequence). In nucleotides, the CDR3 is TGTGCCAGCAGTTCTGCGACTAGCGGGGCGAATGAGCAGTTCTTC. This encodes CASSSATSGANEQFF.